This TCR beta chain was obtained from a study of OX40 agonist ivuxolimab in advanced cancers. Study-wide results and limits: The study found that CD8+ T cells averaged more expanded clones than CD4+.

In regard to this clone: The target antigen is unknown.

This CDR3 has 17 residues. Per germline, CDR1 SGHDN and CDR2 FVKESK. Trimming at V came to 0 bases and at J to 7 bases, leaving 9 bases not matched to a gene. The data were produced by immunoSEQ multiplex PCR, yet TCRdb's version contains in-frame clones alone and is incomplete. The repertoire consists of around 150,000 clones, with 90% to 95% occurring once and the leading ten covering about 0.3%. Collection of blood occurred at baseline, at cycle 4 day 1, and at cycle 7 day 1. The specimen was CD4+ or CD8+ T cells sorted from blood, collected in a trial of the OX40 agonist ivuxolimab. The V and J genes are TRBV14 and TRBJ1-6; 7 bases are shared with TRBD1. This receptor was identified in an adult with an advanced solid tumor such as melanoma, head and neck, liver or kidney cancer. CDR3 in amino acids: CASSQDLGGGGNSPLHF. CDR3 in DNA: TGTGCCAGCAGCCAAGATCTGGGAGGGGGCGGCAATTCACCCCTCCACTTT.